These 20 T cell receptor beta chains share one sample of origin, sequenced in a study of Graves' ophthalmopathy and Graves' hyperthyroidism. RNA transcripts yielded amplified TCR beta CDR3 regions. First-round RT-PCR used HTBI primers; second-round multiplex PCR followed. One entry per CDR3 protein results from TCRdb running MiXCR on the multiplex PCR reads. The table lists about 410,000 distinct CDR3 sequences, 18% of them singletons. The material sequenced was peripheral blood. These receptors were obtained from a woman aged 18-29 years with Graves' ophthalmopathy.

There are many counts of this clonotype. The CDR3 is CASGRQGPSEAFF. In DNA, the CDR3 is TGTGCCAGTGGAAGACAGGGGCCTAGTGAAGCTTTCTTT. The chain has TRBV19 and TRBJ1-1; the match to TRBD1 covers 8 bases. The CDR3 is made up of 13 amino acids. Germline trimming cut 8 bases from V and 7 bases from J; bases unmatched to any gene: 9. Germline values: CDR1 LNHDA, CDR2 SQIVND (reference sequence).

The CDR3 protein is CASSSDRQGEAFF. DNA for the CDR3: TGTGCCAGCAGCTCTGACAGGCAAGGTGAAGCTTTCTTT. V is TRBV13 and J is TRBJ1-1, with D perhaps TRBD1 (6 bases). The CDR3 is 13 residues long. Germline assignment: CDR1 PRHDT and CDR2 FYEKMQ (reference sequence). Trimming cost V 4 bases and J 7 bases, with 13 bases left between them.

The V and J genes are TRBV6-2 or TRBV6-3 and TRBJ2-7, with D hard to call. The V end lost 7 bases, the J end lost 6 bases, and 16 bases lay between the germline ends. CDR1 MNHEY and CDR2 SVGEGT come from the germline V gene. The CDR3 runs 13 residues. Here the CDR3 reads CASTYEELAEQYF. The CDR3, as DNA: TGTGCCAGCACATATGAAGAGTTGGCCGAGCAGTACTTC.

This clonotype was seen many times. J is TRBJ2-6 and V is TRBV18; D tentatively fits TRBD1 or TRBD2 (5 bases each). V lost 8 bases, J lost 0 bases, and 8 bases lay in between. This CDR3 has 14 residues. The germline CDR1 and CDR2 sequences are KGHSH and LQKENI. The CDR3 nucleotides read TGTGCCAGCCAAGGGACCTCTGGGGCCAACGTCCTGACTTTC. Translation gives CASQGTSGANVLTF. Looking up the rest from reference TRBV18 and TRBJ2-6 gives the full variable domain: NAGVMQNPRHLVRRRGQEARLRCSPMKGHSHVYWYRQLPEEGLKFMVYLQKENIIDESGMPKERFSAEFPKEGPSILRIQQVVRGDSAAYFCASQGTSGANVLTFGAGSRLTVL.

This clonotype was seen at least ten times. The rearrangement links TRBV28 to TRBJ2-6; no definite D call. The CDR3 sequence is 15 residues long. V was pared by 7 bases and J by 2 bases, with 12 bases between. Germline V gives CDR1 MDHEN, CDR2 SYDVKM. The DNA for the CDR3 is TGTGCCAGCATAAGAGGCGGACCTGGGGCCAACGTCCTGACTTTC. Translated, it gives CASIRGGPGANVLTF.

This clonotype has at least ten counts. The V gene is TRBV28, the J gene TRBJ1-2; 8 bases align to TRBD1. Germline assignment: CDR1 MDHEN and CDR2 SYDVKM. V lost 6 bases, J lost 4 bases, and 7 bases stayed unmatched. This CDR3 comprises 14 residues. DNA for the CDR3: TGTGCCAGCAGGTCCGGGACAGGTGTCTATGGCTACACCTTC. As protein: CASRSGTGVYGYTF.

This clonotype was detected ten times or more. The chain combines TRBV7-2 with TRBJ2-5; either TRBD1 or TRBD2 may fit D (5 bases each). The CDR3 runs 13 residues. CDR1 is SGHTA, CDR2 FQGNSA, per germline. V was shortened by 5 bases and J by 4 bases, with 11 bases between the two germline ends. The CDR3 loop reads CASSRDLLETQYF. CDR3 sequence (DNA): TGTGCCAGCAGCCGGGACCTTCTAGAGACCCAGTACTTC.

The table lists this clonotype with a few counts. The rearrangement uses TRBV6-1 and TRBJ2-7, with 7 bases aligning to TRBD2. Germline CDR1 is MNHNS and CDR2 is SASEGT. The V gene end was trimmed by 7 bases and the J gene end by 5 bases; junction bases not matched to a gene: 11. This CDR3 has 14 amino acids. For the CDR3, the DNA is TGTGCCAGCAACCCCTGGAGGGGAGGGCACGAGCAGTACTTC. It specifies CASNPWRGGHEQYF.

The table lists this clonotype with many counts. The chain couples TRBV11-2 to TRBJ2-5, with 9 bases lining up with TRBD1. Germline assignment: CDR1 SGHAT and CDR2 FQNNGV. J gave up 3 bases and V 4 bases, and 6 bases lay outside the gene matches. There are 15 residues in the CDR3. CDR3 nucleotides: TGTGCCAGCAGCTCGGGACAGGGATTGAAAGAGACCCAGTACTTC. It is translated as CASSSGQGLKETQYF.

J is TRBJ1-2 and V is TRBV29-1, with 7 bases identical to TRBD1. In germline, CDR1 is SQVTM, CDR2 ANQGSEA. This CDR3 is built from 11 residues. V dropped 6 bases and J dropped 7; count of bases not matched to a gene: 5. The CDR3 sequence: CSVKYRGGYTF. In DNA form, the CDR3 reads TGCAGCGTGAAATACAGGGGTGGCTACACCTTC.

This clonotype came up many times. The V call is TRBV9, the J call TRBJ1-5; the D is unclear. Per the germline V gene, CDR1 is SGDLS and CDR2 is YYNGEE. Trimming took 0 bases from V and 4 from J, leaving 11 bases between them. This CDR3 is 15 amino acids long. DNA of the CDR3: TGTGCCAGCAGCGTAGACCCCGGGGAAAATCAGCCCCAGCATTTT. This translates into CASSVDPGENQPQHF.

This clonotype was detected ten times or more. The chain employs TRBV30 and TRBJ1-2; 7 bases map to TRBD1. The CDR3 has 13 residues. Germline V lookup: CDR1 GTSNPN, CDR2 SVGIG (reference sequence). The ends lost 2 bases at V and 6 bases at J; junction bases unmatched: 6. CDR3 sequence reads: CAWSPDRENGYTF. In DNA, the CDR3 is TGTGCCTGGAGTCCAGACAGGGAGAATGGCTACACCTTC.

On this clonotype itself: A clone one base away is much larger, so this may be a read error. The CDR3 coding sequence is TGTGCCAGCAAAACCCTCGGGGGACTAGCGGGAGGTGGGGGGCCCTACGAGCAGTACTTC. Translated, it gives CASKTLGGLAGGGGPYEQYF. V gene TRBV6-2 or TRBV6-3 combines with J gene TRBJ2-7; 15 bases are a match to TRBD2. V was pared by 7 bases and J by 2 bases, with 18 bases of the junction left unmatched. There are 20 residues in the CDR3. In germline, CDR1 is MNHEY, CDR2 SVGEGT.

V and J are TRBV6-2 or TRBV6-3 and TRBJ2-7; TRBD1 is a possible D gene (5 bases). The germline CDR1 and CDR2 sequences are MNHEY and SVGEGT. Trimming stripped 6 bases from V and 5 bases from J, with 14 bases between. The CDR3 extends over 13 amino acids. The CDR3 loop is CASSPTNRHEQYF. The CDR3 nucleotides read TGTGCCAGCAGCCCAACCAACAGGCACGAGCAGTACTTC.

This clonotype was recorded a few times. This chain joins TRBV20-1 and TRBJ1-2; D not resolved. The ends were cut back, 6 bases at V and 4 bases at J, with 12 bases in the middle. The CDR3 has 12 residues. The germline V gene has CDR1 DFQATT and CDR2 SNEGSKA (reference sequence). In nucleotides, the CDR3 is TGCAGTGCCCCGGAGACACGCTATGGCTACACCTTC. It is translated as CSAPETRYGYTF.

The chain carries TRBV6-5 and TRBJ2-7; 8 positions match TRBD2. Germline V gene data show CDR1 as MNHEY and CDR2 as SVGAGI. The CDR3 is made up of 15 amino acids. After removal of 2 bases from V and 4 bases from J, the junction contained 7 bases not matched to a gene. The CDR3 DNA sequence: TGTGCCAGCAGTTACGGTGTCGGGGGGGGTTACGAGCAGTACTTC. Translating it yields CASSYGVGGGYEQYF.

This clonotype was seen many times. This chain links TRBV27 with TRBJ2-2, with a weak D call TRBD2 (6 bases). The germline V gene encodes CDR1 MNHEY and CDR2 SMNVEV (reference sequence). The CDR3 has 15 amino acids. The V end lost 3 bases, the J end lost 5 bases, and 13 bases lay between the germline ends. The CDR3 DNA follows: TGTGCCAGCAGTTTCGTGGTGGGGGGAACCGGGGAGCTGTTTTTT. Protein sequence: CASSFVVGGTGELFF.

This clonotype was counted ten times or more. The chain couples TRBV5-1 to TRBJ2-5; D perhaps matches TRBD1 (6 bases). The CDR3 is made up of 14 amino acids. V shed 3 bases and J shed 6 bases, with 15 bases lying between them. Germline CDR1 SGHRS, CDR2 YFSETQ. The CDR3 coding sequence is TGCGCCAGCAGCTCCCTACAGGGCCCCAAGACCCAGTACTTC. Its protein is CASSSLQGPKTQYF.

This clonotype has ten or more counts. The chain carries TRBV6-1 and TRBJ2-7; D uncertain. Per the germline V gene, CDR1 is MNHNS and CDR2 is SASEGT. The CDR3 runs to 14 residues. The ends were cut back, 4 bases at V and 3 bases at J, with 13 bases in the middle. CDR3 DNA: TGTGCCAGCAGTGTAGAAAGGAGAGTCTACGAGCAGTACTTC. Translating gives CASSVERRVYEQYF.

There are many counts of this clonotype. This chain connects TRBV12-3 or TRBV12-4 to TRBJ2-7, with 7 bases matching TRBD2. V shed 7 bases and J 6 bases; nucleotides not matched to a gene: 15. The CDR3 runs to 15 residues. CDR3 amino acids: CASIRGELAEGEQYF. The CDR3 nucleotides read TGTGCCAGCATCCGGGGGGAACTAGCAGAAGGCGAGCAGTACTTC.